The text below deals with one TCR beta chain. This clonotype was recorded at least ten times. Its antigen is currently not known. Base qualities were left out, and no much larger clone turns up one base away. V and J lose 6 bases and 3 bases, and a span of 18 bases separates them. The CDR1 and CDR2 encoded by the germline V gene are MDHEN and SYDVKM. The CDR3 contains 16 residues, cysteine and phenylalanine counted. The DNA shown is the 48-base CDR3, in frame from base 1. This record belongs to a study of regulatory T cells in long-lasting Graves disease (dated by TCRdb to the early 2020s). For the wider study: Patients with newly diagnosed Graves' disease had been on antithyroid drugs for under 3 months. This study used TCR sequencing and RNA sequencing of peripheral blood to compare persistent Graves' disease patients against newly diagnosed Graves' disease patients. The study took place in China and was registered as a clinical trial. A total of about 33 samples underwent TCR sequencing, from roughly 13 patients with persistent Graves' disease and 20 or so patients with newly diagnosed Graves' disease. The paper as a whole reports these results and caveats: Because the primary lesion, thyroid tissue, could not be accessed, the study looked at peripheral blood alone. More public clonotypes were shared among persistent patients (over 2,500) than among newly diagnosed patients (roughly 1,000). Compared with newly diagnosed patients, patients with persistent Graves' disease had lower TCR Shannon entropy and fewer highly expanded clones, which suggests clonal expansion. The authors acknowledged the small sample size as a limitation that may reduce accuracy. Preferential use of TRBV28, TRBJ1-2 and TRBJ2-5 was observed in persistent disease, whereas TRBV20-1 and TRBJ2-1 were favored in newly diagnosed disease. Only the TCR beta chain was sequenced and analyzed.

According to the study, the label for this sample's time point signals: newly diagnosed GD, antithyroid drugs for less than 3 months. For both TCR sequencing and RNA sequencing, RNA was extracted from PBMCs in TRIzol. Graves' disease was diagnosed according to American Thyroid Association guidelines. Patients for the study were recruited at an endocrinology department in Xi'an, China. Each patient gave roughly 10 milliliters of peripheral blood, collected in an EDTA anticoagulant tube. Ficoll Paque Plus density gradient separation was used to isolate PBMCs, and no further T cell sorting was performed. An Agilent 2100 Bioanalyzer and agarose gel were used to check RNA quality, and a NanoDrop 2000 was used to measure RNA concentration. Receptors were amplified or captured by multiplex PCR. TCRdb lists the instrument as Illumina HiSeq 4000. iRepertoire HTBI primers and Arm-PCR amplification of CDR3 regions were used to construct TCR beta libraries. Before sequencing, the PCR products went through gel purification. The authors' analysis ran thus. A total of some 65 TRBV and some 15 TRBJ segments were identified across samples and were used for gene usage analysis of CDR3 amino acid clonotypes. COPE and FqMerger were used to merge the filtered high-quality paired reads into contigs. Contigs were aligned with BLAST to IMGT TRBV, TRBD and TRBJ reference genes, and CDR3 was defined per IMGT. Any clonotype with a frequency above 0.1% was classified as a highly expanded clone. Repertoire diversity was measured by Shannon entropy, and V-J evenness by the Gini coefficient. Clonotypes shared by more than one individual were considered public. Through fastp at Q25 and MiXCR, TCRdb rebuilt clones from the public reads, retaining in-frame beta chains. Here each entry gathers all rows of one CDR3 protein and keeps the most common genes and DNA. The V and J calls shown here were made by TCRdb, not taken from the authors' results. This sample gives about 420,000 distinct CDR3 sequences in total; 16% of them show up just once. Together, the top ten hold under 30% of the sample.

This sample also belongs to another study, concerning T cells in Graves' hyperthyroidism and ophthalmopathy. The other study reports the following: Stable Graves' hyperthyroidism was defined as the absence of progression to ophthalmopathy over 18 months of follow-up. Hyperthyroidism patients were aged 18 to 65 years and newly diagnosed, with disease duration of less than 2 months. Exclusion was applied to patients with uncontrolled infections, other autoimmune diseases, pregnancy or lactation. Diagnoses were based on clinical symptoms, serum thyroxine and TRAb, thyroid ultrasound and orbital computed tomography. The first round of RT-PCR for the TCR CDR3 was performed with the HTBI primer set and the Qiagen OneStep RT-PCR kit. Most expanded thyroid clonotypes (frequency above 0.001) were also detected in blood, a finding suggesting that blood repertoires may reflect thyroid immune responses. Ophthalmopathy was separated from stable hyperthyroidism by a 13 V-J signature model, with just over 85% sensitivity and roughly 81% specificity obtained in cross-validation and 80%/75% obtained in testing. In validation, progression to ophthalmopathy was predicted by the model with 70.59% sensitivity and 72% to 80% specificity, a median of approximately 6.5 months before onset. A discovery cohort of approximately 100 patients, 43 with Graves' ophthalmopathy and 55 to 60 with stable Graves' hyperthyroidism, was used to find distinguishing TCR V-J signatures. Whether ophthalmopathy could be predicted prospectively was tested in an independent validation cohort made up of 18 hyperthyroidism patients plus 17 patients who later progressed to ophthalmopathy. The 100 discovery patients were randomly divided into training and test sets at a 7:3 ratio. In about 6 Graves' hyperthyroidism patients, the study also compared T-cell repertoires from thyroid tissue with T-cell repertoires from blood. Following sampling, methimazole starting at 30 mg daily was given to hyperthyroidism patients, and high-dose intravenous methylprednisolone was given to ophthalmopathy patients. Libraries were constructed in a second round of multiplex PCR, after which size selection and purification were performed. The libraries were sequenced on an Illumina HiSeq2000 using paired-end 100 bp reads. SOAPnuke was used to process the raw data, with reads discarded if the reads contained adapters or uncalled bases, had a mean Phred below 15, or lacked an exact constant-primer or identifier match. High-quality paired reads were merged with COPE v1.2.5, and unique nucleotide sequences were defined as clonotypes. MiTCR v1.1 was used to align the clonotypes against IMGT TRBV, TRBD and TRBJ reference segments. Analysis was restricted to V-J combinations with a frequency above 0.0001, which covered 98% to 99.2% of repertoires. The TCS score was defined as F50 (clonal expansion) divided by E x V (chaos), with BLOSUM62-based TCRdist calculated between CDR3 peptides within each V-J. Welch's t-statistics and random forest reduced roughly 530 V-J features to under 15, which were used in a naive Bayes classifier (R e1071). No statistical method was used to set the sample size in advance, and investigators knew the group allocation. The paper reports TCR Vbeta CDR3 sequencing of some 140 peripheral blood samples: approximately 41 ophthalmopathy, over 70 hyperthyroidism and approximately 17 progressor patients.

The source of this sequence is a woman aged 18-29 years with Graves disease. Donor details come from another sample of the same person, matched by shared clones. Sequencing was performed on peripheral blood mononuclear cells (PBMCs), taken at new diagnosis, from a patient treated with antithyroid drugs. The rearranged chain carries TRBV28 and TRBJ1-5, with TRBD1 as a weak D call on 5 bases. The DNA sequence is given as TGTGCCAGCAGGTACGGGACCCTGACCCACAATCAGCCCCAGCATTTT. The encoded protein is CASRYGTLTHNQPQHF.